This entry features one TCR beta chain sequence. Sequencing was performed with immunoSEQ multiplex PCR; in TCRdb, only in-frame clones are kept and a portion is missing. The profile shows over 120,000 clones, around 82% of them singletons. The data originate from a study of blood T cell repertoires in COVID-19. Study summary: Italy, Spain and the United States were the sources of the convalescent and acute COVID-19 samples.

Trimming left V 2 bases short and J 8 bases short, with 7 bases between. The germline V gene has CDR1 KGHSH and CDR2 LQKENI. This CDR3 contains 12 residues. Sequencing was done on a sample of peripheral blood. This chain links TRBV18 with TRBJ2-1; D is ambiguous. The source is a human donor in a cohort sampled during active COVID-19. In DNA, the CDR3 is TGTGCCAGCTCACCATCGAGGTATGAGCAGTTCTTC. It codes for CASSPSRYEQFF.